This TCR beta chain was identified in a study of shared clonotypes between healthy human individuals. Germline assignment: CDR1 ENHRY and CDR2 SYGVKD. The CDR3 extends over 14 amino acids. Unmatched junction bases numbered 8, after V lost 3 bases and J lost 9 bases. This clone was found once. The antigen is unknown. Findings of the study overall: In general, naive subsets displayed greater estimated richness than memory subsets did.

The repertoire was sequenced with immunoSEQ multiplex PCR; TCRdb's copy has only in-frame clones and lacks some. The data show some 2.1 million clones, with roughly 96% seen just once and 0.1% to 0.15% held by the top ten. Sequencing was carried out using naive CD4+ T cells sorted from blood. Subset in this sample: CD45RA+ positively selected. This chain links TRBV10-3 with TRBJ1-5, with 7 bases aligning to TRBD1. This clonotype was sampled from a man between 18 and 35 years old in good health. CDR3 sequence (DNA): TGTGCCATCAGTGACCCGTCAGGGGGTGGGCCCCAGCATTTT. Residues: CAISDPSGGGPQHF.